The 26 T cell receptor beta chains in this list originate from one sample, sequenced in a study of cytotoxic CD8 clonotypes in ibrutinib-treated CLL. Assay used: immunoSEQ multiplex PCR; TCRdb lists only in-frame clones, some missing. Among about 120,000 clones listed, approximately 56% were seen once. Sequences were derived from PBMCs, sampled after 24 months of ibrutinib treatment. The receptors shown here come from a human donor with chronic lymphocytic leukemia.

This clone was recorded once. This rearrangement joins TRBV2 to TRBJ2-7, with TRBD1 identical over 8 bases. This CDR3 contains 16 residues. V lost 5 bases and J lost 2; bases outside the gene matches: 11. Germline loops: CDR1 SNHLY, CDR2 FYNNEI. CDR3: CASSPRGQGEAYEQYF. The CDR3, as DNA: TGTGCCAGCAGTCCTAGAGGACAGGGCGAGGCCTACGAGCAGTACTTC.

The DNA of the CDR3 is TGTGCCAGCAGCGTATCCCCTTTAGCGGGCAATGAGCAGTTCTTC. It encodes CASSVSPLAGNEQFF. The genes are TRBV9 and TRBJ2-1; 7 nucleotides line up with TRBD2. V gave up 1 base and J gave up 6 bases; unmatched junction bases: 7. The CDR3 is 15 amino acids. Germline loops: CDR1 SGDLS, CDR2 YYNGEE.

The chain links TRBV7-8 to TRBJ1-1; 8 nucleotides line up with TRBD1. V gave up 2 bases and J gave up 6 bases; unmatched junction bases: 2. CDR3 length equals 13 residues. Per germline, CDR1 SGHVS and CDR2 FQNEAQ. The CDR3 DNA reads TGTGCCAGCAGCTTAACGACAGGGGCTGAAGCTTTCTTT. It translates to CASSLTTGAEAFF.

This chain links TRBV2 with TRBJ1-1; no firm D call. The germline CDR1 and CDR2 sequences are SNHLY and FYNNEI. The CDR3 is 14 residues long. V shed 8 bases and J shed 1 base, with 14 bases lying between them. The chain's CDR3 is CASGRLGANTEAFF. The CDR3 DNA sequence: TGTGCCAGCGGACGGCTTGGAGCGAACACTGAAGCTTTCTTT.

This clone was picked up a small number of times. The chain couples TRBV30 to TRBJ1-4, with D perhaps matching TRBD1 (5 bases). The CDR3 runs to 14 residues. Between the trimmed V and J ends, which lost 0 bases and 8 bases, there was a span of 13 bases. From germline, CDR1 is GTSNPN and CDR2 SVGIG (reference sequence). In nucleotides, the CDR3 is TGTGCCTGGAGTGTACTTCAGGGTGAGGAAAAACTGTTTTTT. It codes for CAWSVLQGEEKLFF.

This clone occurred a few times. The chain is built from TRBV7-2 and TRBJ2-1; 9 bases line up with TRBD1. The CDR3 is made up of 12 amino acids. V was pared by 5 bases and J by 11 bases, with 4 bases of the junction left unmatched. The germline CDR1 and CDR2 sequences are SGHTA and FQGNSA. Written as DNA, the CDR3 is TGTGCCAGCAGCCTCGGACAGGGGCAGCAGTTCTTC. Its translation: CASSLGQGQQFF.

The rearrangement joins TRBV29-1 to TRBJ1-1; the D is unclear. This CDR3 region has 13 residues. Germline values: CDR1 SQVTM, CDR2 ANQGSEA. Trimming pared 0 bases from V and 5 bases from J, leaving 10 bases between. The CDR3 sequence is CSVEEISGTEAFF. The CDR3 region has the DNA TGCAGCGTTGAAGAGATTAGCGGGACTGAAGCTTTCTTT.

The chain employs TRBV7-2 and TRBJ2-3; 7 nucleotides match TRBD2. J gave up 2 bases and V 5 bases, and 4 bases lay outside the gene matches. CDR3 length: 14 amino acids. Germline CDR1 SGHTA, CDR2 FQGNSA. The CDR3 region has the DNA TGTGCCAGCAGCCCCAAGCGGGACACAGATACGCAGTATTTT. This codes for CASSPKRDTDTQYF.

The genes are TRBV14 and TRBJ2-3; 9 bases fit TRBD2. Trimming removed 4 bases from V and 2 bases from J; junction bases left unmatched: 7. CDR3 length: 16 residues. CDR1 and CDR2 (germline): SGHDN, FVKESK. CDR3 DNA: TGTGCCAGCAGCCTTTCTGCGGGGGGGCCCACAGATACGCAGTATTTT. This codes for CASSLSAGGPTDTQYF. The full variable domain, with the rest looked up from reference TRBV14 and TRBJ2-3, is EAGVTQFPSHSVIEKGQTVTLRCDPISGHDNLYWYRRVMGKEIKFLLHFVKESKQDESGMPNNRFLAERTGGTYSTLKVQPAELEDSGVYFCASSLSAGGPTDTQYFGPGTRLTVL.

The rearrangement joins TRBV7-3 to TRBJ2-7; tentatively, D is TRBD1 (6 bases). Deletions cut 1 base from V and 3 bases from J, with 7 bases between. The length of the CDR3 is 13 residues. The germline V gene has CDR1 SGHTA and CDR2 FQGTGA. DNA for the CDR3: TGTGCCAGCAGCTTAAAAGGGGGCTACGAGCAGTACTTC. Translating gives CASSLKGGYEQYF.

V usage is TRBV19 and J usage is TRBJ1-1, with D perhaps TRBD1 (6 bases). V was trimmed by 3 bases and J by 4 bases, leaving 15 bases between them. This CDR3 comprises 15 residues. Germline V gene sequence: CDR1 LNHDA, CDR2 SQIVND (reference sequence). The CDR3 bases are TGTGCCAGTAGTATTGGGTCCCGAGGGGGCACTGAAGCTTTCTTT. Translation: CASSIGSRGGTEAFF.

V usage is TRBV18 and J usage is TRBJ2-5; 8 nucleotides agree with TRBD1. From germline, CDR1 is KGHSH and CDR2 LQKENI. V gave up 5 bases and J gave up 7 bases; unmatched junction bases: 9. The CDR3 is 14 residues long. In nucleotides, the CDR3 is TGTGCCAGCTCAGCTCGGGACACAGGGGGGACCCAGTACTTC. This sequence encodes CASSARDTGGTQYF.

The CDR3 here is CASSSTRGGRQTYNEQFF. The DNA for the CDR3 is TGTGCCAGCAGCTCCACCCGGGGGGGGCGACAGACCTACAATGAGCAGTTCTTC. The V call is TRBV11-1, the J call TRBJ2-1, with 8 nucleotides matching TRBD2. Germline loops: CDR1 SGHAT, CDR2 FQDESV (reference sequence). There are 18 residues in the CDR3. V was clipped by 4 bases and J by 2 bases; unmatched bases: 13. Full variable domain (rest looked up from reference TRBV11-1 and TRBJ2-1): EAEVAQSPRYKITEKSQAVAFWCDPISGHATLYWYRQILGQGPELLVQFQDESVVDDSQLPKDRFSAERLKGVDSTLKIQPAELGDSAMYLCASSSTRGGRQTYNEQFFGPGTRLTVL.

This clone was detected only a few times. The genes are TRBV7-2 and TRBJ1-1; the D gene is possibly TRBD1 (5 bases). CDR3 length: 13 amino acids. Germline V gene lookup returns CDR1 SGHTA and CDR2 FQGNSA. V lost 5 bases, J lost 3 bases, and 10 bases lay in between. The CDR3 DNA reads TGTGCCAGCAGCACCGACAGTTACACTGAAGCTTTCTTT. Translating gives CASSTDSYTEAFF.

The V gene is TRBV7-2, the J gene TRBJ1-1; no firm D call. Trimming shortened V by 6 bases and J by 1 base, and 12 bases separated the two germline ends. The CDR3 has 14 residues. CDR1 and CDR2 (germline): SGHTA, FQGNSA. CDR3 coding DNA: TGTGCCAGCAGTCCTACGGGCAGGAACACTGAAGCTTTCTTT. Residues: CASSPTGRNTEAFF. The whole variable domain, filled in from reference TRBV7-2 and TRBJ1-1, reads GAGVSQSPSNKVTEKGKDVELRCDPISGHTALYWYRQSLGQGLEFLIYFQGNSAPDKSGLPSDRFSAERTGGSVSTLTIQRTQQEDSAVYLCASSPTGRNTEAFFGQGTRLTVV.

V is TRBV29-1 and J is TRBJ2-7; D gene uncertain. The V gene's germline CDR1 is SQVTM and CDR2 ANQGSEA. CDR3 length: 12 amino acids. The V end was cut by 4 bases, the J end by 4 bases, with 11 bases between. For the CDR3, the DNA is TGCAGCGTTGGAAGGCAAGGGTACGAGCAGTACTTC. This translates into CSVGRQGYEQYF.

The chain couples TRBV30 to TRBJ2-5; no reliable D call. Germline CDR1 GTSNPN, CDR2 SVGIG (reference sequence). CDR3 length: 10 residues. V was pared by 3 bases and J by 5 bases, with 4 bases between. CDR3 in amino acids: CAWRGETQYF. The CDR3 region has the DNA TGTGCCTGGAGAGGCGAGACCCAGTACTTC.

The genes are TRBV7-9 and TRBJ1-4; 7 bases agree with TRBD1. This CDR3 is 16 amino acids long. V trimming: 5 bases; J trimming: 5 bases; junction bases outside the gene matches: 11. Germline CDR1 reads SEHNR; CDR2 reads FQNEAQ (reference sequence). The CDR3 loop reads CASSNLQGQGNEKLFF. The CDR3 nucleotides read TGTGCCAGCAGCAACCTACAGGGGCAAGGAAATGAAAAACTGTTTTTT.

The genes are TRBV28 and TRBJ2-6; 11 positions match TRBD1. Looked up from germline, CDR1 is MDHEN and CDR2 is SYDVKM. CDR3 length: 17 amino acids. Trimming took 6 bases from V and 3 from J; bases not matched to a gene: 7. CDR3 in amino acids: CASSEGQGASGANVLTF. CDR3 coding DNA: TGTGCCAGCAGCGAAGGACAGGGGGCCAGTGGGGCCAACGTCCTGACTTTC.

V is TRBV2 and J is TRBJ1-4; the D gene is possibly TRBD1 (5 bases). The CDR3 sequence is 15 residues long. CDR1 SNHLY and CDR2 FYNNEI come from the germline V gene. Trimming removed 6 bases from V and 3 bases from J, with 14 bases in between. CDR3 coding DNA: TGTGCCAGCAGAGCTGGGGGGACGCCTAATGAAAAACTGTTTTTT. Protein product: CASRAGGTPNEKLFF.

This chain joins TRBV7-2 and TRBJ2-5, with D possibly TRBD1 on 6 matching bases. Between the trimmed V and J ends, which lost 5 bases and 4 bases, there was a span of 17 bases. The CDR3 is made up of 15 amino acids. Germline V CDR1 and CDR2: SGHTA, FQGNSA. The chain's CDR3 is CASSRNRESRETQYF. Written as DNA, the CDR3 is TGTGCCAGCAGCCGAAACAGGGAGTCCCGAGAGACCCAGTACTTC.

V usage is TRBV15 and J usage is TRBJ2-1; D not resolved. The germline V and J ends were trimmed by 1 base and 6 bases, with 10 bases remaining between them. The V gene's germline CDR1 is LNHNV and CDR2 YYDKDF (reference sequence). The CDR3 loop spans 14 amino acids. CDR3 nucleotide sequence: TGTGCCACCAGCAGAGGTCCTCTTAGCAATGAGCAGTTCTTC. It yields the protein CATSRGPLSNEQFF.

This clone was recorded once. The chain links TRBV7-6 to TRBJ2-7, with 8 positions matching TRBD1. Germline loops: CDR1 SGHVS, CDR2 FNYEAQ. This CDR3 is built from 14 residues. J lost 5 bases, V lost 5 bases, and 8 bases had no gene match. The CDR3: CASSQGQGGHEQYF. The CDR3, as DNA: TGTGCCAGCAGCCAAGGACAGGGAGGCCACGAGCAGTACTTC. Full variable domain (remainder filled in from reference TRBV7-6 and TRBJ2-7): GAGVSQSPRYKVTKRGQDVALRCDPISGHVSLYWYRQALGQGPEFLTYFNYEAQQDKSGLPNDRFSAERPEGSISTLTIQRTEQRDSAMYRCASSQGQGGHEQYFGPGTRLTVT.

The rearrangement joins TRBV2 to TRBJ2-3; perhaps D is TRBD1 or TRBD2 (5 bases each). Trimming cost V 5 bases and J 0 bases, with 9 bases left between them. Germline values: CDR1 SNHLY, CDR2 FYNNEI. This CDR3 contains 14 residues. In DNA form, the CDR3 reads TGTGCCAGCAGTCGGGACGGGAGCACAGATACGCAGTATTTT. This codes for CASSRDGSTDTQYF.

The chain combines TRBV6-1 with TRBJ1-1; D gene ambiguous. This CDR3 spans 17 amino acids. Trimming removed 1 base at V and 1 base at J, with 16 bases between. Germline CDR1 is MNHNS and CDR2 is SASEGT. CDR3 sequence reads: CASSEVLFPQTNTEAFF. The DNA of the CDR3 is TGTGCCAGCAGTGAAGTCCTGTTCCCTCAGACGAACACTGAAGCTTTCTTT.

The chain couples TRBV6-5 to TRBJ2-7, with TRBD1 matching over 10 bases. CDR1 and CDR2 (germline): MNHEY, SVGAGI. V was pared by 7 bases and J by 4 bases, with 7 bases of the junction left unmatched. This CDR3 is built from 14 residues. The CDR3 is CASTPGQGFYEQYF. The CDR3 DNA is TGTGCCAGCACCCCGGGACAGGGGTTTTACGAGCAGTACTTC.